The sequence of this TCR beta chain was determined in a study of blood T cells in healthy people across ages. The study, taken as a whole, reports: Whereas aged donors had fewer naive CD4+ cells, long-lived donors had more of them and higher diversity.

V was pared by 2 bases and J by 6 bases, with 11 bases between. Germline V gene data show CDR1 as SGHDT and CDR2 as YYEEEE. This CDR3 has 13 amino acids. As for this clonotype: The antigen is not known.

Healthy Caucasians from Russia aged roughly 6 to 95 served as donors. Isolation recovered at least 6.5 million PBMCs from every sample. Next came a second PCR, run for roughly 6 to 11 cycles, which used a sample-barcoded 5' primer along with a J-beta primer mix. TCRdb re-called the 5' RACE reads through MiXCR, storing one row per CDR3 protein. The sample has roughly 730,000 distinct CDR3 sequences; more than 55% are singletons. This clonotype was obtained from a man aged 40-55 years in good health. The chain has TRBV5-6 and TRBJ1-2; D perhaps matches TRBD1 (5 bases). Sequenced input: blood. The CDR3 loop is CASSFQGANGYTF. In nucleotides, the CDR3 is TGTGCCAGCAGCTTTCAGGGTGCCAATGGCTACACCTTC.